This TCR beta chain was profiled in a study of blood T cell repertoires in COVID-19. This clone was found once. Germline V lookup: CDR1 SGHRS, CDR2 YFSETQ. V lost 4 bases to trimming and J lost 6 bases; unmatched junction nucleotides: 7. The CDR3 has 14 amino acids. The table came from immunoSEQ multiplex PCR; TCRdb's copy has only in-frame clones and leaves some out. The repertoire includes about 170,000 clones, just under 90% of them detected once, and 3% to 4% sits in the top ten. This sequence originates from a man aged 18-30 years with active or convalescent COVID-19. The chain couples TRBV5-1 to TRBJ2-5, with 9 bases matching TRBD1. The source material was peripheral blood. The CDR3 DNA reads as TGCGCCAGCAGCGGCGGGACAGGGCGGAAGACCCAGTACTTC. Encoded protein: CASSGGTGRKTQYF.